Listed here are 5 T cell receptor beta chains from one sample, sequenced in a study of T cell repertoires in cytomegalovirus infection. TCRdb used MiXCR to reprocess the reads, holding one entry per CDR3 protein. This table has some 220,000 distinct CDR3 sequences, 5% to 8.5% appearing once. Sequencing used PBMCs. The origin of the receptors is a human donor in good health (CMV status not recorded). Some clones in this sample may be carry-over from other donors' samples.

Many counts were recorded for this clonotype. CDR3: CASSAGTVIGYTF. CDR3 coding DNA: TGTGCCAGCAGCGCCGGGACAGTGATTGGCTACACCTTC. The V call is TRBV13, the J call TRBJ1-2; TRBD1 matches at 7 bases. Germline CDR1 and CDR2: PRHDT and FYEKMQ (reference sequence). The CDR3 extends over 13 amino acids. V lost 5 bases to trimming and J lost 7 bases; unmatched junction nucleotides: 7.

The rearrangement links TRBV20-1 to TRBJ1-3; no clear D. Germline values: CDR1 DFQATT, CDR2 SNEGSKA (reference sequence). With 0 bases removed from V and 0 bases from J, the gap between germline ends came to 12 bases. This CDR3 region has 16 residues. Here the CDR3 reads CSARDLWRDSGNTIYF. In DNA form, the CDR3 reads TGCAGTGCTAGAGACTTATGGAGGGACTCTGGAAACACCATATATTTT.

The sample holds many counts of this clonotype. The chain uses TRBV20-1 and TRBJ1-2; D is uncertain. Trimming removed 0 bases at V and 8 bases at J, with 10 bases between. Germline assignment: CDR1 DFQATT and CDR2 SNEGSKA (reference sequence). This CDR3 spans 12 amino acids. CDR3 sequence reads: CSARDLREGYTF. For the CDR3, the DNA is TGCAGTGCTAGAGACTTACGGGAGGGCTACACCTTC.

This clonotype was recorded many times. The chain couples TRBV6-2 or TRBV6-3 to TRBJ1-5; D gene unclear. CDR1 is MNHEY, CDR2 SVGEGT, per germline. V was cut by 6 bases and J by 5 bases, with 14 bases left in between. This CDR3 comprises 14 residues. This CDR3 is CASSPIVLDQPQHF. The CDR3 DNA reads as TGTGCCAGCAGCCCTATCGTTCTCGATCAGCCCCAGCATTTT.

There are many counts of this clonotype. This chain uses TRBV7-2 with TRBJ1-2, with D unclear. This CDR3 is 13 amino acids long. Germline V gene data show CDR1 as SGHTA and CDR2 as FQGNSA. With 0 bases removed from V and 4 bases from J, the gap between germline ends came to 6 bases. Here the CDR3 reads CASSLAGVYGYTF. CDR3 sequence (DNA): TGTGCCAGCAGCTTAGCTGGGGTCTATGGCTACACCTTC.